Many counts were recorded for the clone carrying this TCR beta chain. The sample originates from a study of neurological immune-mediated disorders. Trimming left V 5 bases short and J 0 bases short, with 15 bases between. Germline V lookup: CDR1 SGHVS, CDR2 FNYEAQ. There are 16 residues in the CDR3. As to time point: longitudinal time-point 3. TCRdb itself ran the 5' RACE reads through MiXCR, one entry per CDR3 protein. The sample holds around 97,000 distinct CDR3 sequences; approximately 10% are singletons and the top ten take around 3.1%. The receptor's source is a female donor with HTLV-1-associated myelopathy (HAM/TSP). The gene calls are TRBV7-6 and TRBJ2-3; perhaps D is TRBD1 or TRBD2 (5 bases each). The sequencing input was PBMCs. The CDR3 reads CASSVWTGASTDTQYF. The CDR3, as DNA: TGTGCCAGCAGCGTTTGGACTGGGGCTAGCACAGATACGCAGTATTTT.